This T cell receptor (beta chain) was captured by sequencing in a study of T cells in Graves' hyperthyroidism and ophthalmopathy (dated by TCRdb to between 2018 and 2021). With regard to the full study: Peripheral blood samples were taken at the time of initial diagnosis, prior to any treatment. The 100 discovery patients were divided at random into training and test sets in a 7:3 ratio. An independent validation cohort of around 19 hyperthyroidism patients and about 15 patients who later progressed to ophthalmopathy tested prospective prediction of ophthalmopathy. In addition, the study compared T-cell repertoires in thyroid tissue and in blood from six Graves' hyperthyroidism patients. TCR V-J signatures able to tell the groups apart were searched for in a discovery cohort of 90 to 100 patients, of whom about 40 had Graves' ophthalmopathy and roughly 57 had stable Graves' hyperthyroidism. Following sampling, methimazole starting at 30 mg daily was given to hyperthyroidism patients, and high-dose intravenous methylprednisolone was given to ophthalmopathy patients. TCR Vbeta CDR3 sequencing of 135 peripheral blood samples (around 45 ophthalmopathy, 70 to 85 hyperthyroidism and some 17 progressor patients) is reported in the paper.

Moderately to severely active disease, a Clinical Activity Score of at least 3, a NOSPECS grade of at least 4, and a duration under 3 months were present in ophthalmopathy patients. The study excluded patients with uncontrolled infections, other autoimmune diseases, pregnancy or lactation. Diagnoses relied on clinical symptoms, serum thyroxine and TRAb, thyroid ultrasound and orbital computed tomography. PBMCs were separated from roughly 9.3 ml of fresh peripheral blood using Ficoll-Paque density gradient centrifugation. Trizol reagent was used to extract total RNA, and RNA quality was then checked on an Agilent 2100 Bioanalyzer. As to this clonotype: The antigen it binds to is not known. Per-nucleotide qualities are absent, and no much larger clonotype sits a single base away.

TCR beta CDR3 regions were amplified from RNA transcripts. A first-round RT-PCR of the TCR CDR3 used the HTBI primer set with the Qiagen OneStep RT-PCR kit. A second multiplex PCR round built the libraries, followed by size selection and purification. Sequencing of the libraries was done on an Illumina HiSeq2000 using paired-end 100 bp reads. As for how the authors treated the data: Raw data were processed with SOAPnuke, discarding reads with adapters, uncalled bases, mean Phred below 15, or no exact constant-primer or identifier match. COPE v1.2.5 was used to merge the high-quality paired reads, and each unique nucleotide sequence was defined as a clonotype. MiTCR v1.1 was used to align the clonotypes against IMGT TRBV, TRBD and TRBJ reference segments. The analysis included only V-J combinations with a frequency above 0.0001, which together covered more than 98% of the repertoires. A TCS score was defined as the ratio between F50 (clonal expansion) and ExV (chaos), using BLOSUM62-based TCRdist between CDR3 peptides within each V-J. Welch's t-statistics and random forest reduced around 550 V-J features to some 14, which were used in a naive Bayes classifier (R e1071). TCRdb reworked the public reads: Q25 trimming with fastp, MiXCR clone assembly, productive beta chains retained. Under each unique CDR3 protein, matching rows form one entry showing the most common genes and DNA. The V and J calls here are based on TCRdb, not the publication. This sample holds some 500,000 distinct CDR3 sequences; around 24% were observed only once. The top ten clonotypes cover around 10% of the sample.

The CDR3 measures 16 amino acids from cysteine to phenylalanine. Here the CDR3 DNA is all that survives: 48 bases in frame from base 1. V ends up 2 bases short and J 4 bases short, with an unmatched junction base count of 8. The germline V gene sets CDR1 to MNHEY and CDR2 to SVGAGI. What the study reported, not specific to this receptor: A 13 V-J signature model separated ophthalmopathy from stable hyperthyroidism, with approximately 87% sensitivity and about 81% specificity in cross-validation and 80%/75% in testing. Most expanded thyroid clonotypes (frequency above 0.001) were also found in blood, which suggests that blood repertoires may mirror thyroid immune responses. No statistical method was used to set the sample size in advance, and investigators knew the group allocation. In validation, progression to ophthalmopathy was predicted by the model with 70% to 71% sensitivity and just over 72% specificity, a median of approximately 6.5 months before onset.

The material sequenced was blood. The TCR comes from a woman in her 30s with Graves' ophthalmopathy. The chain employs TRBV6-5 and TRBJ1-2; 9 junctional bases match TRBD1. The CDR3 region reads CASSYEDRGLIYGYTF. The DNA reads TGTGCCAGCAGTTACGAGGACAGGGGACTTATCTATGGCTACACCTTC.